What follows is one T cell receptor (beta chain) and its context. Its antigen is undetermined. The germline V gene encodes CDR1 SGHTA and CDR2 FQGTGA. V lost 6 bases to trimming and J lost 2 bases, with 16 bases between them. CDR3 length equals 15 residues. This sample was included in a study of regulatory T cells in long-lasting Graves disease. Findings of the study overall: It was in persistent disease that TRBV28, TRBJ1-2 and TRBJ2-5 were favored. Compared with new cases, persistent Graves' patients showed reduced TCR diversity.

Time point denoted: persistent/refractory GD, antithyroid drugs over 5 years with positive TRAb. TCR sequences were obtained from RNA taken from PBMCs. iRepertoire HTBI primers and Arm-PCR of CDR3 regions built TCR beta libraries. TCRdb independently ran MiXCR on the multiplex PCR reads; one entry per CDR3 protein. This repertoire shows about 660,000 distinct CDR3 sequences, 25% to 35% found once; its top ten account for about 42%. This chain connects TRBV7-3 to TRBJ1-2; no firm D call. This receptor was identified in a female donor with Graves disease. The sample was peripheral blood mononuclear cells (PBMCs), taken when the disease was refractory, from a patient treated with antithyroid drugs. CDR3 nucleotides: TGTGCCAGCAGTCCTACCGGGTCGAAGAACTATGGCTACACCTTC. This sequence encodes CASSPTGSKNYGYTF.